The T cell receptor (beta chain) described here comes from a study of shared clonotypes between healthy human individuals. The data were produced by immunoSEQ multiplex PCR, yet TCRdb's version contains in-frame clones alone and is incomplete. The sample records about 1.5 million clones, 95% to 99% being singletons. Germline V gene lookup returns CDR1 SGDLS and CDR2 YYNGEE. Trimming took off 4 bases at V and 5 bases at J, with 13 bases between the two ends. The CDR3 is 13 amino acids. The TCR comes from a young man in good health. V and J are TRBV9 and TRBJ2-7, with D perhaps TRBD2 (6 bases). Input material: naive CD4+ T cells sorted from blood. Described subset: CD45RA+ positively selected. DNA of the CDR3: TGTGCCAGCAGCCACGGGGGAGCGAACGAGCAGTACTTC. Encoded protein: CASSHGGANEQYF.